This T cell receptor (beta chain) appears in the sequencing data of a study of human T cells and chemical hapten exposure. Findings and caveats of the study: Positively correlated with patch test score were the counts of PT1 expanded TCRs.

One entry per CDR3 protein, called by TCRdb with MiXCR from the RACE reads. The repertoire has more than 80,000 distinct CDR3 sequences, 9.5% to 14% of them found once; the top ten carry 2.5% to 4%. Time point: pre-sensitization, week 0. The sample's treatment: therapeutic diphenylcyclopropenone sensitization with weekly scalp DPC. For this clonotype: Its target is not known.

The CDR3 spans 15 residues. Per the germline V gene, CDR1 is DFQATT and CDR2 is SNEGSKA (reference sequence). Trimming shortened V by 3 bases and J by 2 bases, and 14 bases separated the two germline ends. V and J are TRBV20-1 and TRBJ1-3; possibly TRBD1 for D (5 bases). The sequencing here drew on whole blood, taken in connection with sensitization to the hapten diphenylcyclopropenone (DPC). This receptor was identified in a woman aged 60-70 years with alopecia areata. Some clones in this sample may be carry-over from other donors' samples. CDR3 sequence reads: CSASTTGFPGNTIYF. DNA of the CDR3: TGCAGTGCTAGCACCACAGGATTTCCTGGAAACACCATATATTTT.